Sequencing of this TCR beta chain was carried out in a study of T cell responses to AZD1222 COVID-19 vaccine. Repertoires were generated with immunoSEQ multiplex PCR, while TCRdb's copy carries only in-frame clones and drops some. The sample contains about 130,000 clones, about 90% of which appear only once. The study's findings and limits: Once two AZD1222 doses were given, Spike-specific TCR breadth and depth went up. Most donors were white British and more were female, and clonal diversity was possibly underestimated.

A remark on this clone: Its antigen is not known.

The specimen was peripheral blood, collected on day 0 of MenACWY control vaccination. This TCR came from an adult in good health.

The CDR3 sequence is CASSPPSGRTDTQYF. CDR3 coding DNA: TGTGCCAGCAGCCCTCCTAGCGGCCGCACAGATACGCAGTATTTT. V gene TRBV28 combines with J gene TRBJ2-3; 7 nucleotides match TRBD2. J gave up 1 base and V 6 bases, and 7 bases lay outside the gene matches. The CDR3 has 15 residues. The germline gives CDR1 MDHEN, CDR2 SYDVKM.